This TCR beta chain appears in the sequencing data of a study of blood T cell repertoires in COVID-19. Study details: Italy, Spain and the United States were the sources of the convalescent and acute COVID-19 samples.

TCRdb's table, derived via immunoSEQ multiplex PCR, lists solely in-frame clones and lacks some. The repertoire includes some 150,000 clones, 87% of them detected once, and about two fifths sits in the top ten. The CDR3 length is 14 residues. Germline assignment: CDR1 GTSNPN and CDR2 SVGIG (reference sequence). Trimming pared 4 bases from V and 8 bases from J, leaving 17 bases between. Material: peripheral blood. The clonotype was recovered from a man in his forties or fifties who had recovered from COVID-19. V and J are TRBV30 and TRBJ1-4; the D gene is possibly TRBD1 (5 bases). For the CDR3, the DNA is TGTGCCTGGAACGACCTGGGGCTTGGGGAAAAACTGTTTTTT. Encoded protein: CAWNDLGLGEKLFF.